A selection of T cell receptor beta chains follows, all from one sample in a study of blood T cell repertoires in COVID-19. Profiling relied on immunoSEQ multiplex PCR, and the TCRdb table lists in-frame clones only, not all of them. The table includes under 300,000 clones, approximately 90% detected once. Input material: PBMCs or T cells enriched from blood (not recorded which). The receptors shown here come from a woman between 40 and 55 years old with acute COVID-19. CDR3s include the opening cysteine and the closing phenylalanine or tryptophan. D genes are given only for firm matches. Clone size is stated in some rows and not others, as once, few, many or a class when expanded.

-,-,TRBV10-1,TRBJ1-1,TGCGCCAGCAGTGAGTCGCAGGGCCCGGCCTACACTGAAGCTTTCTTT,CASSESQGPAYTEAFF
-,TRBD1,TRBV9,TRBJ1-3,TGTGCCAGCAGCGTCGAGGGGACAGGCGGAGGGACCATATATTTT,CASSVEGTGGGTIYF
-,TRBD2,TRBV19,TRBJ2-2,TGTGCCAGTAGTTCCCGACTAGCGGGGGGCAGGGGGGAGCTGTTTTTT,CASSSRLAGGRGELFF
-,-,TRBV21-1,TRBJ1-1,TGTGCCAGCAGCAAAGTGATCGCAGAAGTTATGAACACTGAAGCTTTCTTT,CASSKVIAEVMNTEAFF
-,TRBD2,TRBV24-1,TRBJ2-1,TGTGCCACCAGTGACCGGACTAGTTGGTGGAACCGGAACAATGAGCAGTTCTTC,CATSDRTSWWNRNNEQFF
few,TRBD1,TRBV5-1,TRBJ1-1,TGCGCCAGCAGGCTCGCCACCGGGACAGGGAACACTGAAGCTTTCTTT,CASRLATGTGNTEAFF
-,TRBD1,TRBV2,TRBJ1-4,TGTGCCAGCAGCTGGGACAGACATGAAAAACTGTTTTTT,CASSWDRHEKLFF
-,TRBD1,TRBV6-5,TRBJ1-1,TGTGCCAGCAGTAAGACAGGGGTGGACACTGAAGCTTTCTTT,CASSKTGVDTEAFF
-,TRBD2,TRBV6-1,TRBJ2-1,TGTGCCAGCAGTGAGGGACTAGTTAGAGAGCAGTTCTTC,CASSEGLVREQFF
-,TRBD1,TRBV15,TRBJ1-5,TGTGCCACCAGCAGAGATGGGACAGGGGAGGCCCAGCATTTT,CATSRDGTGEAQHF
-,TRBD1,TRBV18,TRBJ1-2,TGTGCCAGCTCACTCGACAGGGCCCCTTTAAACTATGGCTACACCTTC,CASSLDRAPLNYGYTF
-,-,TRBV9,TRBJ2-2,TGTGCCAGCAGCGGCACGGACAGGAACACCGGGGAGCTGTTTTTT,CASSGTDRNTGELFF
-,TRBD1,TRBV19,TRBJ2-7,TGTGCCAGTAGTCCCGGGACAGGGGTTGCCGGGCAGTACTTC,CASSPGTGVAGQYF
-,-,TRBV6-1,TRBJ1-2,TGTGCCAGCAGTGAAGCCTTACTACGCTCTGGTGGCTACACCTTC,CASSEALLRSGGYTF
-,-,TRBV19,TRBJ1-2,TGTGCCAGTAGTTATCAGGGGTCCTATGGCTACACCTTC,CASSYQGSYGYTF
-,TRBD1,TRBV4-3,TRBJ1-6,TGCGCCAGCAGCAAGACAGGGGGTGGTTATTCACCCCTCCACTTT,CASSKTGGGYSPLHF
once,TRBD1,TRBV5-1,TRBJ2-2,TGCGCCAGCAGCGCCAGGGGACAGACCACCGGGGAGCTGTTTTTT,CASSARGQTTGELFF
-,-,TRBV6-5,TRBJ2-2,TGTGCCAGCAGTTACTCAGGGGAGAACACCGGGGAGCTGTTTTTT,CASSYSGENTGELFF
-,-,TRBV6-6,TRBJ1-1,TGTGCCAGCAGTTATCCGGACAGAGGTGAAGCTTTCTTT,CASSYPDRGEAFF
few,-,TRBV2,TRBJ1-3,TGTGCCAGCAGGCCCGGGTGGGGAGTCGGAGGAAACACCATATATTTT,CASRPGWGVGGNTIYF
-,-,TRBV30,TRBJ1-6,TGTGCCTGGGGATTCGGAGCCAGGGGTCCAGGCTCACCCCTCCACTTT,CAWGFGARGPGSPLHF
-,-,TRBV23-1,TRBJ2-3,TGCGCCAGCAGTCAGGAGGAGGACGATACGCAGTATTTT,CASSQEEDDTQYF
-,TRBD2,TRBV6-1,TRBJ2-4,TGTGCCAGCAGTGAGCGGGGGACTAGCGTCAAACTAGCCAAAAACATTCAGTACTTC,CASSERGTSVKLAKNIQYF
-,-,TRBV18,TRBJ2-2,TGTGCCAGCTCACCCTACACCGGGGAGCTGTTTTTT,CASSPYTGELFF
-,TRBD2,TRBV6-5,TRBJ2-7,TGTGCCAGCAGCAGGGAGGGTCGAGAGCAGTACTTC,CASSREGREQYF
-,TRBD2,TRBV7-2,TRBJ2-1,TGTGCCAGCAGCTTAGCATCTCGACTAGCGGGGAACAATGAGCAGTTCTTC,CASSLASRLAGNNEQFF
once,-,TRBV19,TRBJ1-2,TGTGCCAGTAGTTACAGGGTGTCCGGCTACACCTTC,CASSYRVSGYTF
-,-,TRBV4-3,TRBJ2-1,TGCGCCAGCAGCCAAGTGTTCGTGACTAGCCCTCCCTTAGGGGGGAATGAGCAGTTCTTC,CASSQVFVTSPPLGGNEQFF
-,TRBD1,TRBV3-1/TRBV3-2,TRBJ2-6,TGTGCCAGCAGCCGGGACAGGGTTGCTGGGGCCAACGTCCTGACTTTC,CASSRDRVAGANVLTF
-,-,TRBV4-3,TRBJ1-5,TGCGCCAGCAGCCAAGATTACGGGGGGAATCAGCCCCAGCATTTT,CASSQDYGGNQPQHF
-,-,TRBV7-2,TRBJ2-2,TGTGCCAGCAGGCTTCGAGTGGGCCCGTTAACCGGGGAGCTGTTTTTT,CASRLRVGPLTGELFF
-,-,TRBV18,TRBJ2-2,TGTGCCAGCTCACCCGTAAACAGGGGAGGAGCCGGGGAGCTGTTTTTT,CASSPVNRGGAGELFF
-,TRBD2,TRBV4-1,TRBJ2-3,TGCGCCAGCAGCCCTCCGGGACTAGCGGGAGGAGATACGCAGTATTTT,CASSPPGLAGGDTQYF
-,TRBD2,TRBV9,TRBJ2-1,TGTGCCAGCAGCAAAAGCGGGAGCTCCTACAATGAGCAGTTCTTC,CASSKSGSSYNEQFF
-,-,TRBV7-8,TRBJ2-3,TGTGCCAGCAGCAATAGGGGCCGGGATACGCAGTATTTT,CASSNRGRDTQYF
-,TRBD2,TRBV7-2,TRBJ2-1,TGTGCCAGCAGCTTGATAGCGGGGGCATCTCGTGATGAGCAGTTCTTC,CASSLIAGASRDEQFF
-,TRBD1,TRBV6-5,TRBJ2-4,TGTGCCAGCAGCCGACAGGGCACCAAAAACATTCAGTACTTC,CASSRQGTKNIQYF
-,-,TRBV5-1,TRBJ2-3,TGCGCCAGCAGCGCGGCAGGAGGTAGGACAGATACGCAGTATTTT,CASSAAGGRTDTQYF
-,TRBD1,TRBV6-4,TRBJ2-2,TGTGCCAGCACCCCACGCTCTGGGACAGGGAACACCGGGGAGCTGTTTTTT,CASTPRSGTGNTGELFF
few,-,TRBV7-8,TRBJ2-7,TGTGCCAGCAGCCGAGGCCCGGTCGCCTACGAGCAGTACTTC,CASSRGPVAYEQYF
-,TRBD1,TRBV30,TRBJ1-1,TGTGCCTGGACCCGCGACAGGGGGACTGAAGCTTTCTTT,CAWTRDRGTEAFF
-,TRBD1,TRBV11-2,TRBJ2-2,TGTGCCAGCAGCTTAAGGGGGCAGAGCACCGGGGAGCTGTTTTTT,CASSLRGQSTGELFF
-,TRBD2,TRBV11-3,TRBJ2-5,TGTGCCAGCAGCTTATCAACTAGCGGAATACAAGAGACCCAGTACTTC,CASSLSTSGIQETQYF
-,-,TRBV19,TRBJ1-4,TGTGCCAGTACTCAGGGGAATGAAAAACTGTTTTTT,CASTQGNEKLFF
-,-,TRBV2,TRBJ1-6,TGTGCCAGCACAGGTTCTAATAATTCACCCCTCCACTTT,CASTGSNNSPLHF
-,TRBD1,TRBV12-3/TRBV12-4,TRBJ2-7,TGTGCCAGCAGACGGGACAGGGGCGAGCAGTACTTC,CASRRDRGEQYF
-,-,TRBV24-1,TRBJ1-1,TGTGCCACCAGTGATTTGGGACAGCCGAAGGTTAACTTGAACACTGAAGCTTTCTTT,CATSDLGQPKVNLNTEAFF
-,TRBD2,TRBV19,TRBJ2-3,TGTGCCAGTAGTATAGACGTGAGGGGGACTAGTTTTACAGATACGCAGTATTTT,CASSIDVRGTSFTDTQYF
few,TRBD1,TRBV6-2/TRBV6-3,TRBJ1-6,TGTGCCAGCAGTTCGCGGACAGGGGAATATTCACCCCTCCACTTT,CASSSRTGEYSPLHF
-,TRBD1,TRBV12-5,TRBJ2-5,TGTGCTAGTGGTCAGGGACAGGTTCAAGAGACCCAGTACTTC,CASGQGQVQETQYF
-,TRBD2,TRBV5-4,TRBJ2-5,TGTGCCAGCAGCTTGGCGATCTCGGGGGGCCAAGAGACCCAGTACTTC,CASSLAISGGQETQYF